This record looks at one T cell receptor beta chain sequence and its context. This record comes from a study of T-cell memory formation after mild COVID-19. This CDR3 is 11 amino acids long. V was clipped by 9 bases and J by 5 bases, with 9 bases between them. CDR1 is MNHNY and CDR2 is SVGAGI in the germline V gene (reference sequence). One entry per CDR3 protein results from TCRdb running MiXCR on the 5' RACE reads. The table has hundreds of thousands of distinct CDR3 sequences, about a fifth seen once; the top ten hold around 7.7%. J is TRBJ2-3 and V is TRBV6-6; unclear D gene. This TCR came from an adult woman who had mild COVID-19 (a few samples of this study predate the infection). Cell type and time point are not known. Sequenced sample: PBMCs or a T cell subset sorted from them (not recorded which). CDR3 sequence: CASGREDTQYF. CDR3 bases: TGTGCCAGTGGCAGAGAAGATACGCAGTATTTT.